This T cell receptor beta chain was captured in a study of OX40 agonist ivuxolimab in advanced cancers. Whole-study results and caveats: There was clonal expansion of CD4+ and CD8+ blood T cells by week 6 at 0.1 to 3.0 mg/kg.

Produced via immunoSEQ multiplex PCR; TCRdb's table is partial and in-frame only. The sample contains 50,000 or so clones, 85% of which appear only once. Concerning this clone itself: Its antigen remains unidentified.

This CDR3 is built from 17 residues. Per the germline V gene, CDR1 is LNHDA and CDR2 is SQIVND (reference sequence). V lost 10 bases, J lost 0 bases, and 9 bases stayed unmatched. The V and J genes are TRBV19 and TRBJ2-6; 10 bases are shared with TRBD1. This specimen was CD4+ or CD8+ T cells sorted from blood, taken in a trial of the OX40 agonist ivuxolimab. The receptor comes from an adult with an advanced solid tumor such as melanoma, head and neck, liver or kidney cancer. The CDR3, as DNA: TGTGCCACCCGGGACAGGGGCCTCTACTCTGGGGCCAACGTCCTGACTTTC. The encoded protein is CATRDRGLYSGANVLTF.